This T cell receptor (beta chain) originates from a study of blood T cell repertoires in COVID-19. Study overall: Sites across the United States, Italy and Spain contributed samples from acute and convalescent COVID-19.

TCRdb's table, derived via immunoSEQ multiplex PCR, lists solely in-frame clones and lacks some. The profile covers over 200,000 clones, with about 90% appearing a single time and about 2% taken by the ten largest. The sequenced sample was peripheral blood. The receptor was derived from a man in his forties or fifties with active or convalescent COVID-19.

CDR3 sequence (DNA): TGCGCCAGCAGCCCGGCGGTGAATGAAAAACTGTTTTTT. Translation: CASSPAVNEKLFF. V is TRBV5-1 and J is TRBJ1-4; no definite D call. Germline lookup yields CDR1 SGHRS and CDR2 YFSETQ. The CDR3 is 13 residues long. Trimming took off 4 bases at V and 5 bases at J, with 9 bases between the two ends.